This TCR beta chain appears in the sequencing data of a study of T cells after yellow fever vaccination. V was clipped by 6 bases and J by 6 bases, with 18 bases between them. The CDR3 runs 15 residues. Ten or more counts support this clonotype. TCRdb re-derived calls from the 5' RACE reads in MiXCR, one entry per CDR3 protein. The sample lists about 120,000 distinct CDR3 sequences; about 7.8% were seen once. The receptor comes from a man aged 18 to 30 who received the YFV17D yellow fever vaccine. The material was CD4+ T cells sorted from PBMCs, obtained about 41 days after the first yellow fever vaccination. V gene TRBV12-3 or TRBV12-4 combines with J gene TRBJ2-1, with D possibly being TRBD2 (6 bases). This CDR3 is CASRIPGLPGNEQFF. CDR3 sequence (DNA): TGTGCCAGCAGGATTCCGGGACTCCCCGGCAATGAGCAGTTCTTC.